This TCR beta chain was obtained from a study of blood T cell repertoires in COVID-19. Sequenced by immunoSEQ multiplex PCR; TCRdb stores in-frame clones only, minus some. The sample has approximately 360,000 clones, more than 75% seen once. Germline V CDR1 and CDR2: KGHSH, LQKENI. The CDR3 covers 14 residues. V was clipped by 3 bases and J by 4 bases; unmatched bases: 2. This clone was counted a few times. The chain links TRBV18 to TRBJ2-1; TRBD2 matches at 8 bases. The sample taken for sequencing was PBMCs or T cells enriched from blood (not recorded which). The clonotype was recovered from a man aged 35-49 years in a cohort exposed to, infected with or recovered from COVID-19 (not recorded which). CDR3 in DNA: TGTGCCAGCTCACCGGCTAGCGGGTACAATGAGCAGTTCTTC. Protein sequence: CASSPASGYNEQFF.